This TCR beta chain was obtained from a study of regulatory T cells in long-lasting Graves disease. At the level of the study: Graves' patients, newly diagnosed, had taken antithyroid drugs under 3 months.

Trimming removed 5 bases from V and 0 bases from J, with 26 bases in between. The CDR3 loop spans 20 amino acids. In building TCR beta libraries, iRepertoire HTBI primers were used together with Arm-PCR of CDR3 regions. MiXCR, applied by TCRdb to the multiplex PCR reads, yields one record per CDR3 protein. The table has 390,000 or so distinct CDR3 sequences, approximately 12% seen once. Broader study findings: Those with persistent Graves' had less TCR diversity than newly diagnosed patients.

The time point denotes: newly diagnosed GD, antithyroid drugs for less than 3 months. Researchers made the TCR library from RNA that was extracted from PBMCs. Diagnosing Graves' disease relied on the American Thyroid Association guidelines. This clonotype has a handful of counts. Its antigen is currently unknown. Another study also made use of these data, one on T cells in Graves' hyperthyroidism and ophthalmopathy. That report adds: Clinical symptoms, serum thyroxine and TRAb, thyroid ultrasound and orbital computed tomography were used for the diagnoses.

The clonotype comes from a woman younger than 30 with Graves disease. The sequencing here drew on peripheral blood mononuclear cells (PBMCs), taken at new diagnosis, from a patient treated with antithyroid drugs. The genes are TRBV12-3 or TRBV12-4 and TRBJ2-1; tentatively, D is TRBD2 (7 bases). CDR3 bases: TGTGCCAGCAGTATCATCCCGGGGAGGGGGAATCTTCCCTCCTACAATGAGCAGTTCTTC. Its translation is CASSIIPGRGNLPSYNEQFF.